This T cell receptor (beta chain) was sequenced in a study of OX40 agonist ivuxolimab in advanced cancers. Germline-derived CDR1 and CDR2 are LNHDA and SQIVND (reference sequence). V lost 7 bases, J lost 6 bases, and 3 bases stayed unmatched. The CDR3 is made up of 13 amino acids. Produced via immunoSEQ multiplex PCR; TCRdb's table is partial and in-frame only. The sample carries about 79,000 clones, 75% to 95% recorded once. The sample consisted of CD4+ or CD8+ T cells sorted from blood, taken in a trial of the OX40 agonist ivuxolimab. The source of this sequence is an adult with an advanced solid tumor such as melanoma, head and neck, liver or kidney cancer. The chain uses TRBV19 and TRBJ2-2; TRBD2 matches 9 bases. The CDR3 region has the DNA TGTGCCAGTATGGCTAGCGGGGCCGGGGAGCTGTTTTTT. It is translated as CASMASGAGELFF.